This entry lists 22 T cell receptor beta chains sequenced from one sample in a study of OX40 agonist ivuxolimab in advanced cancers. Library method: the immunoSEQ multiplex PCR assay. TCRdb provides this immuneACCESS table in a form limited to in-frame rearrangements. Some clones are lacking; in checked studies, under half of them reflect an unresolved V gene, and why the rest are absent is not known. The table for this sample lists about 26,000 clones; about nine tenths of them were counted only once. The leading ten clones occupy around a fifth of the sample. The starting material was CD4+ or CD8+ T cells sorted from blood, obtained in a trial of the OX40 agonist ivuxolimab. The receptors were sampled from an adult with an advanced solid tumor such as melanoma, head and neck, liver or kidney cancer.

The CDR3 sequence is CASSLDYGSSYNEQFF. The CDR3 DNA follows: TGTGCCAGCAGCTTAGATTACGGGAGCTCCTACAATGAGCAGTTCTTC. This chain links TRBV11-2 with TRBJ2-1, with D perhaps TRBD2 (6 bases). This CDR3 is 16 amino acids long. Trimming took off 0 bases at V and 0 bases at J, with 9 bases between the two ends. Germline CDR1 and CDR2: SGHAT and FQNNGV.

CDR3 sequence reads: CARYQVALHF. For the CDR3, the DNA is TGTGCCAGATATCAAGTCGCCCTCCACTTT. V and J are TRBV6-1 and TRBJ1-6; no clear D gene. Trimming removed 9 bases at V and 14 bases at J, with 11 bases between. The CDR3 contains 10 residues. In germline, CDR1 is MNHNS, CDR2 SASEGT.

The CDR3 DNA follows: TGCGCCAGCAGCCAAGACCCCGGGACAGGGCGCTACGAGCAGTACTTC. This encodes CASSQDPGTGRYEQYF. The genes are TRBV4-3 and TRBJ2-7; 9 nucleotides agree with TRBD1. Unmatched junction bases numbered 6, after V lost 0 bases and J lost 3 bases. The CDR3 has 16 residues. Germline V gene data show CDR1 as LGHNA and CDR2 as YSLEER.

V is TRBV9 and J is TRBJ2-3; possibly TRBD1 for D (6 bases). Germline CDR1 and CDR2: SGDLS and YYNGEE. This CDR3 contains 17 residues. V was clipped by 0 bases and J by 4 bases, with 18 bases between them. The CDR3 loop is CASSVAQGTPYADTQYF. The CDR3 DNA reads TGTGCCAGCAGCGTAGCTCAGGGGACGCCCTATGCAGATACGCAGTATTTT.

The chain joins TRBV30 to TRBJ1-4; a weak D match, TRBD1 (5 bases). Looked up from germline, CDR1 is GTSNPN and CDR2 is SVGIG (reference sequence). The CDR3 is made up of 13 amino acids. The ends were cut back, 5 bases at V and 4 bases at J, with 11 bases in the middle. CDR3 sequence reads: CAWGGTYNEKLFF. Written as DNA, the CDR3 is TGTGCCTGGGGCGGGACTTATAATGAAAAACTGTTTTTT.

The chain couples TRBV5-4 to TRBJ2-6, with D perhaps assigned TRBD1 or TRBD2 (6 bases each). The CDR3 spans 17 residues. V gave up 4 bases and J gave up 0 bases, with 14 bases separating them. CDR1 is SGHNT and CDR2 is YYREEE in the germline V gene (reference sequence). CDR3 protein: CASSPEGHPSGANVLTF. CDR3 DNA sequence: TGTGCCAGCAGCCCGGAGGGACACCCCTCTGGGGCCAACGTCCTGACTTTC.

The chain's CDR3 is CASSLGLAGGIHTDTQYF. CDR3 nucleotides: TGTGCCAGCAGCTTGGGGCTAGCGGGAGGGATTCACACAGATACGCAGTATTTT. This sequence joins TRBV5-5 and TRBJ2-3; the match to TRBD2 covers 12 bases. CDR3 size: 18 residues. V dropped 0 bases and J dropped 2; count of bases not matched to a gene: 7. Germline CDR1 reads SGHKS; CDR2 reads YYEKEE (reference sequence).

The CDR3 region has the DNA TGTGCCAGCAGTGGGATGCGGGCCTACGAGCAGTACTTC. Its protein is CASSGMRAYEQYF. The chain joins TRBV6-6 to TRBJ2-7; weak D call: TRBD2 (5 bases). V was pared by 5 bases and J by 2 bases, with 10 bases between. Looked up from germline, CDR1 is MNHNY and CDR2 is SVGAGI (reference sequence). The CDR3 spans 13 residues.

This rearrangement joins TRBV6-1 to TRBJ1-4, with D possibly matching TRBD1 (6 bases). Germline V gene data show CDR1 as MNHNS and CDR2 as SASEGT. The ends were cut back, 5 bases at V and 7 bases at J, with 17 bases in the middle. The CDR3 sequence is 15 residues long. CDR3 DNA sequence: TGTGCCAGCAGTCCCGGGTCTGGGGGCAGTGAAAAACTGTTTTTT. Its translation: CASSPGSGGSEKLFF.

This clone came up once. The genes are TRBV29-1 and TRBJ2-7; 7 bases are a match to TRBD1. Germline CDR1 reads SQVTM; CDR2 reads ANQGSEA. The trim removed 6 bases at V and 1 base at J, leaving 3 bases unmatched. The CDR3 loop spans 12 amino acids. The CDR3 here is CSVGTESYEQYF. As DNA, the CDR3 is TGCAGCGTCGGGACAGAATCCTACGAGCAGTACTTC.

V usage is TRBV15 and J usage is TRBJ2-7; D not resolved. This CDR3 spans 14 amino acids. The germline V and J ends were trimmed by 1 base and 6 bases, with 13 bases remaining between them. Germline V gene lookup returns CDR1 LNHNV and CDR2 YYDKDF (reference sequence). The CDR3 region has the DNA TGTGCCACCAGCAGAGTCCAGGTTCCGGGCGAGCAGTACTTC. Protein product: CATSRVQVPGEQYF.

The V call is TRBV9, the J call TRBJ2-5, with 8 positions matching TRBD2. This CDR3 has 15 residues. In germline, CDR1 is SGDLS, CDR2 YYNGEE. The trim removed 4 bases at V and 0 bases at J, leaving 5 bases unmatched. CDR3 in amino acids: CASSSDGGDQETQYF. The CDR3 DNA is TGTGCCAGCAGCTCGGACGGGGGGGACCAAGAGACCCAGTACTTC.

This clone was observed a few times. The V call is TRBV6-6, the J call TRBJ1-3, with D uncertain. CDR1 MNHNY and CDR2 SVGAGI come from the germline V gene (reference sequence). The CDR3 runs 16 residues. Trimming removed 5 bases at V and 0 bases at J, with 14 bases between. The CDR3 DNA is TGTGCCAGCAGTCTTCTTGGACGGGCCTCTGGAAACACCATATATTTT. Translating gives CASSLLGRASGNTIYF.

The J gene is TRBJ2-7, the V gene TRBV19; possible D gene TRBD2, 5 bases. The CDR3 length is 16 residues. Germline CDR1 is LNHDA and CDR2 is SQIVND (reference sequence). Trimming shortened V by 6 bases and J by 0 bases, and 18 bases separated the two germline ends. CDR3 residues: CASRVERTHTSYEQYF. The DNA for the CDR3 is TGTGCCAGTAGAGTCGAGCGGACTCATACCTCCTACGAGCAGTACTTC.

This clone was counted a single time. This chain links TRBV7-6 with TRBJ2-1; 11 bases align to TRBD2. The CDR3 extends over 15 amino acids. Germline V gives CDR1 SGHVS, CDR2 FNYEAQ. V shed 5 bases, J shed 4 bases, and the junction held 4 bases outside the gene matches. The CDR3 spells CASSKGTSGYNEQFF. The DNA for the CDR3 is TGTGCCAGCAGCAAGGGGACTAGCGGTTACAATGAGCAGTTCTTC.

J is TRBJ1-4 and V is TRBV19, with TRBD1 matching over 10 bases. Losses at the gene ends were 4 bases for V and 6 bases for J; bases not matched to a gene: 2. The CDR3 is 14 residues long. Germline CDR1 LNHDA, CDR2 SQIVND (reference sequence). For the CDR3, the DNA is TGTGCCAGTAGTACGACAGGGGGCTATGAAAAACTGTTTTTT. Its translation is CASSTTGGYEKLFF.

J is TRBJ1-3 and V is TRBV7-9; D gene ambiguous. Germline loops: CDR1 SEHNR, CDR2 FQNEAQ (reference sequence). This CDR3 has 15 amino acids. V was shortened by 5 bases and J by 0 bases, with 11 bases between the two germline ends. This CDR3 is CASSPWAASGNTIYF. DNA for the CDR3: TGTGCCAGCAGCCCCTGGGCAGCCTCTGGAAACACCATATATTTT.

The chain combines TRBV11-2 with TRBJ2-7; 9 nucleotides align to TRBD1. With V trimmed by 4 bases and J by 3 bases, 7 bases remained unmatched. There are 15 residues in the CDR3. CDR1 SGHAT and CDR2 FQNNGV come from the germline V gene. CDR3 loop: CASSYGTGKDYEQYF. In DNA, the CDR3 is TGTGCCAGCAGCTATGGGACAGGGAAAGACTACGAGCAGTACTTC.

The gene calls are TRBV7-6 and TRBJ2-7; TRBD1 aligns across 9 bases. CDR3 length: 14 amino acids. After removal of 0 bases from V and 6 bases from J, the junction contained 3 bases not matched to a gene. From germline, CDR1 is SGHVS and CDR2 FNYEAQ. CDR3 sequence reads: CASSLAGTGSEQYF. The CDR3 nucleotides are TGTGCCAGCAGCTTAGCCGGGACAGGGAGCGAGCAGTACTTC.

This chain links TRBV11-1 with TRBJ2-7, with 9 bases identical to TRBD2. In germline, CDR1 is SGHAT, CDR2 FQDESV (reference sequence). With 4 bases clipped from V and 2 bases from J, the junction kept 9 bases outside the gene matches. This CDR3 has 16 residues. The CDR3 region has the DNA TGTGCCAGCAGCTCCCAGGGAAGCGGGGGGACCTACGAGCAGTACTTC. It yields the protein CASSSQGSGGTYEQYF.

The chain couples TRBV19 to TRBJ2-1; 10 nucleotides line up with TRBD2. Per the germline V gene, CDR1 is LNHDA and CDR2 is SQIVND (reference sequence). The CDR3 sequence is 14 residues long. The V segment lost 5 bases and the J segment 8 bases; nucleotides outside the gene matches: 6. The CDR3, as DNA: TGTGCCAGTAGTCGCCTAGCGGGAGCGGATGAGCAGTTCTTC. Residues: CASSRLAGADEQFF.

This clone was seen a single time. The V and J genes are TRBV5-3 and TRBJ1-5; D unresolved. TRBV5-3 is reported as an ORF; its role is uncertain. The CDR3 sequence is 15 residues long. The ends were cut back, 3 bases at V and 0 bases at J, with 10 bases in the middle. The CDR3 here is CARSYNVLSNQPQHF. The CDR3 DNA sequence: TGTGCCAGAAGCTACAACGTCCTTAGCAATCAGCCCCAGCATTTT.